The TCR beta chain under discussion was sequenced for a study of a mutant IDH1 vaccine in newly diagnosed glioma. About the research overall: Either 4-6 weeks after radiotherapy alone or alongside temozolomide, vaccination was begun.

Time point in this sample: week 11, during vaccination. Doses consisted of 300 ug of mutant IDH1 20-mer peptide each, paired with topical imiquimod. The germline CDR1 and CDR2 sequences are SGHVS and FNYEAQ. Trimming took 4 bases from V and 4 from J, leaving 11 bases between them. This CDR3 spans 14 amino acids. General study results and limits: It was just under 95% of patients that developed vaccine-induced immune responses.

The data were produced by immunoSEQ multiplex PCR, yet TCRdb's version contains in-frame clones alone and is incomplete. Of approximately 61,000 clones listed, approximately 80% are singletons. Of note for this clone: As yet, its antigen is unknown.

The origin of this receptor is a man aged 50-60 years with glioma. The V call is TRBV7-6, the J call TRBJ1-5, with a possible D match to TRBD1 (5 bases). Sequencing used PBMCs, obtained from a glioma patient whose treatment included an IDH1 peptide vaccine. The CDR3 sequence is CASSSGPVNQPQHF. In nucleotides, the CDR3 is TGTGCCAGCAGCTCGGGACCGGTTAATCAGCCCCAGCATTTT.